This TCR beta chain was profiled in a study of beta chain features in type 1 diabetes. Study-wide findings and caveats: Shorter TCRB CDR3s, moderately but significantly so, were found in Type 1 diabetes patients in all four CD4+ subsets.

The entirety of the isolated RNA underwent reverse transcription, so expressed TCRB transcripts were sequenced. Clones were read by immunoSEQ multiplex PCR, and TCRdb kept only the in-frame ones, dropping some. The data show 550,000 to 850,000 clones, with around 15% seen just once and 0.022% held by the top ten. Only a few counts were recorded for this clone. Its antigen is still unknown. CDR1 and CDR2 (germline): SGDLS, YYNGEE. V was shortened by 3 bases and J by 4 bases, with 16 bases between the two germline ends. The CDR3 runs 15 residues. Input material: naive CD4+ T cells from blood. The receptor was derived from a young man with type 1 diabetes. This chain connects TRBV9 to TRBJ1-1, with D uncertain. The CDR3 region is CASSGPGSGGTEAFF. In DNA form, the CDR3 reads TGTGCCAGCAGCGGGCCCGGTTCCGGCGGCACTGAAGCTTTCTTT.